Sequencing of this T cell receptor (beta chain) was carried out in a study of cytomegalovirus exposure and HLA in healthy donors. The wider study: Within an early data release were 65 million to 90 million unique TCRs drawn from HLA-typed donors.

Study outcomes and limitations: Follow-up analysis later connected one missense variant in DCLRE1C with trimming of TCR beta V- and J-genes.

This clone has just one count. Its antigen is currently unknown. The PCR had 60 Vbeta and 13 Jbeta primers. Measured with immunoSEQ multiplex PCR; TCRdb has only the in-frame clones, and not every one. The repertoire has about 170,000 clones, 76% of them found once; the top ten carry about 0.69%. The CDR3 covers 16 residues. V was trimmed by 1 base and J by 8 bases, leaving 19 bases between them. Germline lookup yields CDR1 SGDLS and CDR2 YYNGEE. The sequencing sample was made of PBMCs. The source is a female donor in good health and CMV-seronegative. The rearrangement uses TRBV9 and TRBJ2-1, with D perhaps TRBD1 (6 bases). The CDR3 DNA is TGTGCCAGCAGCGTATTACACCAGGGGAGCGGCGATGAGCAGTTCTTC. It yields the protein CASSVLHQGSGDEQFF. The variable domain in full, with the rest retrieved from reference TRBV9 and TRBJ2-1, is DSGVTQTPKHLITATGQRVTLRCSPRSGDLSVYWYQQSLDQGLQFLIQYYNGEERAKGNILERFSAQQFPDLHSELNLSSLELGDSALYFCASSVLHQGSGDEQFFGPGTRLTVL.